The 24 T cell receptor beta chains below all came from one sample that was sequenced in a study of blood T cell repertoires in COVID-19. Sequencing used immunoSEQ multiplex PCR; TCRdb keeps in-frame clones, though not all of them. The data contain over 55,000 clones, about 76% of them singletons. Sample: peripheral blood. These receptors all stem from a human donor in a cohort sampled during active COVID-19.

This clone has a count of ten or more. The chain has TRBV18 and TRBJ1-4; maybe TRBD1 (5 bases). The germline V gene has CDR1 KGHSH and CDR2 LQKENI. This CDR3 has 15 amino acids. Deletions cut 1 base from V and 7 bases from J, with 13 bases between. The CDR3 is CASSPRPGMGEKLFF. The CDR3, as DNA: TGTGCCAGCTCACCACGACCAGGGATGGGTGAAAAACTGTTTTTT. Based on the CDR3 plus reference TRBV18 and TRBJ1-4, the full variable domain is NAGVMQNPRHLVRRRGQEARLRCSPMKGHSHVYWYRQLPEEGLKFMVYLQKENIIDESGMPKERFSAEFPKEGPSILRIQQVVRGDSAAYFCASSPRPGMGEKLFFGSGTQLSVL.

J is TRBJ1-6 and V is TRBV30; 7 bases fit TRBD1. With V trimmed by 0 bases and J by 8 bases, 7 bases remained unmatched. Germline V gene lookup returns CDR1 GTSNPN and CDR2 SVGIG (reference sequence). This CDR3 region has 15 residues. The CDR3 protein is CAWSVRYRGYSPLHF. For the CDR3, the DNA is TGTGCCTGGAGTGTAAGGTACAGGGGCTATTCACCCCTCCACTTT.

The sample holds one count of this clone. The gene calls are TRBV5-1 and TRBJ1-6; 7 bases align to TRBD1. The CDR3 runs to 14 residues. Per the germline V gene, CDR1 is SGHRS and CDR2 is YFSETQ. Trimming at V came to 2 bases and at J to 7 bases, leaving 3 bases not matched to a gene. CDR3 sequence reads: CASSFGTVNSPLHF. For the CDR3, the DNA is TGCGCCAGCAGCTTCGGGACAGTCAATTCACCCCTCCACTTT.

This clone has a single count. CDR3 in amino acids: CASSYSRGKATGELFF. The CDR3 nucleotides are TGTGCCAGCAGTTACTCGAGAGGAAAGGCCACCGGGGAGCTGTTTTTT. The chain combines TRBV6-5 with TRBJ2-2; unclear D gene. Trimming removed 0 bases from V and 4 bases from J, with 12 bases in between. This CDR3 is 16 amino acids long. Looked up from germline, CDR1 is MNHEY and CDR2 is SVGAGI.

The chain joins TRBV25-1 to TRBJ1-2; 8 nucleotides line up with TRBD1. V shed 4 bases and J 8 bases; nucleotides not matched to a gene: 9. This CDR3 comprises 14 residues. Germline CDR1 MGHDK, CDR2 SYGVNS. This CDR3 is CASSGLDRVWGYTF. The DNA of the CDR3 is TGTGCCAGCAGTGGCCTGGACAGGGTCTGGGGCTACACCTTC.

The J gene is TRBJ2-7, the V gene TRBV5-5; D might be TRBD2 (6 bases). Germline CDR1 is SGHKS and CDR2 is YYEKEE (reference sequence). Trimming removed 5 bases at V and 2 bases at J, with 14 bases between. This CDR3 is built from 14 residues. CDR3 amino acids: CASRWASDTYEQYF. The DNA for the CDR3 is TGTGCCAGCAGGTGGGCTAGCGACACCTACGAGCAGTACTTC.

Concerning this clone: The junction and the germline gene differ at one end; a read error may be behind it. The chain couples TRBV7-7 to TRBJ2-3, with 8 bases that match TRBD1. The length of the CDR3 is 15 residues. Per the germline V gene, CDR1 is SSHAT and CDR2 is FNYEAQ (reference sequence). The DNA of the CDR3 is TGTGCTAGCAGCACTGGGACAGGCGGAACAGATACGCAGTATTTT. This sequence encodes CASSTGTGGTDTQYF.

The chain combines TRBV30 with TRBJ2-5; TRBD1 agrees at 7 bases. Trimming at V came to 2 bases and at J to 1 base, leaving 10 bases not matched to a gene. The CDR3 consists of 16 residues. CDR1 and CDR2 (germline): GTSNPN, SVGIG (reference sequence). The CDR3 is CAWSQAGTAFQETQYF. The CDR3 coding sequence is TGTGCCTGGAGTCAGGCCGGGACAGCTTTCCAAGAGACCCAGTACTTC.

The chain is built from TRBV2 and TRBJ2-2; 12 bases are shared with TRBD2. CDR1 is SNHLY, CDR2 FYNNEI, per germline. CDR3 length: 16 residues. After removal of 4 bases from V and 4 bases from J, the junction contained 4 bases not matched to a gene. The CDR3: CASSGASGRGTGELFF. CDR3 DNA: TGTGCCAGCAGTGGGGCTAGCGGGAGGGGCACCGGGGAGCTGTTTTTT.

The V and J genes are TRBV6-1 and TRBJ2-1; D is perhaps TRBD2 (5 bases). V was clipped by 1 base and J by 10 bases, with 8 bases between them. There are 12 residues in the CDR3. CDR1 and CDR2 (germline): MNHNS, SASEGT. The chain's CDR3 is CASSEGLAEQFF. The CDR3 DNA reads TGTGCCAGCAGTGAAGGGCTAGCCGAGCAGTTCTTC.

V usage is TRBV2 and J usage is TRBJ2-7; 9 bases match TRBD1. V shed 7 bases and J 3 bases; nucleotides not matched to a gene: 7. The CDR3 is made up of 14 amino acids. Germline CDR1 SNHLY, CDR2 FYNNEI. The chain's CDR3 is CASNLDRGSYEQYF. The CDR3 nucleotides read TGTGCCAGCAACTTAGACAGGGGGAGCTACGAGCAGTACTTC. Supplemented by reference TRBV2 and TRBJ2-7, the full variable domain reads EPEVTQTPSHQVTQMGQEVILRCVPISNHLYFYWYRQILGQKVEFLVSFYNNEISEKSEIFDDQFSVERPDGSNFTLKIRSTKLEDSAMYFCASNLDRGSYEQYFGPGTRLTVT.

This clone was seen at least ten times. The rearrangement links TRBV20-1 to TRBJ1-3; a possible D gene is TRBD1 (5 bases). The CDR3 covers 15 residues. V shed 3 bases and J shed 0 bases, with 12 bases lying between them. Germline CDR1 is DFQATT and CDR2 is SNEGSKA (reference sequence). DNA of the CDR3: TGCAGTGCTAGTAGACAGACCGGCTCTGGAAACACCATATATTTT. Translated, it gives CSASRQTGSGNTIYF.

This chain uses TRBV10-3 with TRBJ1-2; D remains unclear. Trimming pared 3 bases from V and 8 bases from J, leaving 7 bases between. CDR1 ENHRY and CDR2 SYGVKD come from the germline V gene. The CDR3 length is 11 residues. DNA of the CDR3: TGTGCCATCAGTGAAGGAGCCGGCTACACCTTC. Its translation: CAISEGAGYTF.

The table lists this clone with many counts. The chain carries TRBV5-6 and TRBJ2-2, with 7 bases identical to TRBD1. CDR1 and CDR2 from the germline V gene are SGHDT and YYEEEE. The CDR3 runs 16 residues. V shed 6 bases and J 7 bases; nucleotides not matched to a gene: 15. This CDR3 is CASTKSARGRVGELFF. In nucleotides, the CDR3 is TGTGCCAGCACCAAATCGGCTAGGGGGCGCGTCGGGGAGCTGTTTTTT.

The chain has TRBV19 and TRBJ1-2; a possible D gene is TRBD1 (6 bases). This CDR3 comprises 14 residues. Looked up from germline, CDR1 is LNHDA and CDR2 is SQIVND (reference sequence). The ends were cut back, 5 bases at V and 4 bases at J, with 14 bases in the middle. CDR3 sequence reads: CASSATGSSYGYTF. In DNA, the CDR3 is TGTGCCAGTAGTGCCACAGGGTCGTCCTATGGCTACACCTTC.

This chain joins TRBV5-1 and TRBJ2-3; 7 bases match TRBD2. CDR1 and CDR2 from the germline V gene are SGHRS and YFSETQ. The V segment lost 4 bases and the J segment 4 bases; nucleotides outside the gene matches: 9. CDR3 length equals 15 residues. Here the CDR3 reads CASSRASGRADTQYF. CDR3 in DNA: TGCGCCAGCAGCCGGGCTAGCGGAAGAGCAGATACGCAGTATTTT.

This clone has a count of ten or more. The chain is built from TRBV6-6 and TRBJ1-4; TRBD1 agrees at 7 bases. Germline CDR1 MNHNY, CDR2 SVGAGI (reference sequence). CDR3 length: 13 amino acids. After removal of 5 bases from V and 8 bases from J, the junction contained 5 bases not matched to a gene. The CDR3 region has the DNA TGTGCCAGCAGTGACAGGGTCGGCGAAAAACTGTTTTTT. Translation gives CASSDRVGEKLFF.

J is TRBJ1-2 and V is TRBV19, with TRBD1 matching 10 bases. After removal of 10 bases from V and 3 bases from J, the junction contained 5 bases not matched to a gene. CDR3 length: 13 amino acids. CDR1 and CDR2 (germline): LNHDA, SQIVND (reference sequence). Here the CDR3 DNA reads TGTGCCATAGGACAGGGGGAGGACTATGGCTACACCTTC. Translated, it gives CAIGQGEDYGYTF.

The chain carries TRBV28 and TRBJ1-1; 7 bases match TRBD1. The CDR3 length is 12 residues. Germline V lookup: CDR1 MDHEN, CDR2 SYDVKM. J lost 10 bases, V lost 2 bases, and 4 bases had no gene match. The CDR3 sequence: CASSLGQGGAFF. The CDR3 bases are TGTGCCAGCAGTTTAGGGCAGGGGGGAGCTTTCTTT.

The gene calls are TRBV1 and TRBJ2-2; TRBD2 was called by the table and not checked on the DNA. TRBV1 corresponds to a pseudogene. The CDR3 loop spans 15 amino acids. The CDR3 region is CTSSQAVLTTGELFF. DNA for the CDR3: TGCACCAGCAGCCAAGCGGTCCTCACCACCGGGGAGCTGTTTTTT.

The chain recombines TRBV30 with TRBJ1-5; tentatively, D is TRBD1 (6 bases). Trimming left V 5 bases short and J 3 bases short, with 14 bases between. There are 14 residues in the CDR3. The germline V gene encodes CDR1 GTSNPN and CDR2 SVGIG (reference sequence). The CDR3, as DNA: TGTGCCTGGGCTTATGGGGGCTACAATCAGCCCCAGCATTTT. Its translation: CAWAYGGYNQPQHF.

This clone was detected once. The V and J genes are TRBV2 and TRBJ2-7, with TRBD2 as a possible D gene (5 bases). The V end was cut by 5 bases, the J end by 3 bases, with 8 bases between. The CDR3 is 12 amino acids. Per the germline V gene, CDR1 is SNHLY and CDR2 is FYNNEI. The CDR3 coding sequence is TGTGCCAGCAGTAGTGGAGGCTACGAGCAGTACTTC. Its protein product is CASSSGGYEQYF.

This chain links TRBV7-2 with TRBJ1-6; D unresolved. CDR3 length equals 14 residues. V was clipped by 1 base and J by 9 bases, with 10 bases between them. The germline gives CDR1 SGHTA, CDR2 FQGNSA. CDR3 nucleotides: TGTGCCAGCAGCTTAGGGTTGGCAGTTTCACCCCTCCACTTT. Protein sequence: CASSLGLAVSPLHF.

J is TRBJ2-3 and V is TRBV24-1; the match to TRBD1 covers 8 bases. The V gene end was trimmed by 1 base and the J gene end by 4 bases; junction bases not matched to a gene: 9. Germline loops: CDR1 KGHDR, CDR2 SFDVKD. The CDR3 is 17 amino acids. CDR3 sequence reads: CATSDFTGTGVADTQYF. The DNA of the CDR3 is TGTGCCACCAGTGATTTCACCGGGACAGGAGTGGCAGATACGCAGTATTTT.